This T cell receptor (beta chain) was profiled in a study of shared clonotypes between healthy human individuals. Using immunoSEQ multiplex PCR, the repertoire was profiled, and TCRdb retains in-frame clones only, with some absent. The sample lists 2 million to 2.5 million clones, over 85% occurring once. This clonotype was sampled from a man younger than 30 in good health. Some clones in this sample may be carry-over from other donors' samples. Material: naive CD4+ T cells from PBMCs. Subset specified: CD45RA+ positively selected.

This chain's CDR3 is CASSSSPGQYTEAFF. CDR3 nucleotides: TGTGCCAGCAGCTCATCCCCGGGCCAATACACTGAAGCTTTCTTT. J is TRBJ1-1 and V is TRBV9; D is ambiguous. This CDR3 has 15 residues. Per germline, CDR1 SGDLS and CDR2 YYNGEE. V was clipped by 4 bases and J by 3 bases, with 16 bases between them.